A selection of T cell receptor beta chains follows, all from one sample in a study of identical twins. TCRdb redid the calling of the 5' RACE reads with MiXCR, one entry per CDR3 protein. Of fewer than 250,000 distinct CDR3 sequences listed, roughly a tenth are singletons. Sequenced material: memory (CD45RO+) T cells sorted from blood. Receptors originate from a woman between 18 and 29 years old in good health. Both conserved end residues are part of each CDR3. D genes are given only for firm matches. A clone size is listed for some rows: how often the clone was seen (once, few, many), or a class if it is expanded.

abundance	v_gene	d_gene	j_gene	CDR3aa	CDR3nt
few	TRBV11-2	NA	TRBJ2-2	CASSLAGRRFSGELFF	TGTGCCAGCAGCTTAGCGGGGCGGAGATTTTCCGGGGAGCTGTTTTTT
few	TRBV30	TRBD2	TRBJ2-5	CAWTSRGAQYF	TGTGCCTGGACCTCCCGGGGGGCCCAGTACTTC
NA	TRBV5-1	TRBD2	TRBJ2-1	CASRSGGSREGDEQFF	TGCGCCAGCAGATCGGGGGGGTCGCGGGAGGGCGATGAGCAGTTCTTC
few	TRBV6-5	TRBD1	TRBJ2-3	CASSTRQGPTDTQYF	TGTGCCAGCAGTACCCGACAGGGCCCCACAGATACGCAGTATTTT
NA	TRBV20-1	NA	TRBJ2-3	CSAVRGDTQYF	TGCAGTGCTGTCAGGGGAGATACGCAGTATTTT
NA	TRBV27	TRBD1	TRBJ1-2	CASSEGQGYYGYTF	TGTGCCAGCAGTGAGGGACAGGGGTACTATGGCTACACCTTC
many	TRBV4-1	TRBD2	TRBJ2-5	CASSQGISGGGLQETQYF	TGCGCCAGCAGCCAAGGGATTAGCGGGGGGGGACTCCAAGAGACCCAGTACTTC
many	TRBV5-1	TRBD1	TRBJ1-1	CASSWTGGVGTEAFF	TGCGCCAGCAGCTGGACAGGGGGCGTAGGCACTGAAGCTTTCTTT
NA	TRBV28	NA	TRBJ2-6	CASSYYGANVLTF	TGTGCCAGCAGCTATTATGGGGCCAACGTCCTGACTTTC
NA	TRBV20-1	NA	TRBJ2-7	CSARMGVEYEQYF	TGCAGTGCTAGGATGGGAGTGGAGTACGAGCAGTACTTC
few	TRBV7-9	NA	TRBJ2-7	CASSLVSREQYF	TGTGCCAGCAGCTTAGTGTCCCGCGAGCAGTACTTC
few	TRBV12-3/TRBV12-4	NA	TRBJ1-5	CASSYIGHQPQHF	TGTGCCAGCAGTTACATTGGCCATCAGCCCCAGCATTTT
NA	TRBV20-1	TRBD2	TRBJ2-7	CSARDGKSAGDEQYF	TGCAGTGCTAGAGATGGCAAAAGCGCGGGGGACGAGCAGTACTTC
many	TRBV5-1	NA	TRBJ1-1	CASSRLAGGRTEAFF	TGCGCCAGCAGCCGATTGGCCGGGGGCCGAACTGAAGCTTTCTTT
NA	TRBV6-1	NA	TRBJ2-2	CASRSLTGELFF	TGTGCCAGCAGAAGCCTCACCGGGGAGCTGTTTTTT
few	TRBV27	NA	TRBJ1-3	CASKPAWNTGNTIYF	TGTGCCAGCAAACCGGCGTGGAACACCGGAAACACCATATATTTT
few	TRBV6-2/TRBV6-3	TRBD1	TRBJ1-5	CASGRDSHQPQHF	TGTGCCAGCGGGCGGGACAGTCATCAGCCCCAGCATTTT
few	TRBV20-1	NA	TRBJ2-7	CRADRPSF	TGCAGGGCAGACCGACCAAGCTTC
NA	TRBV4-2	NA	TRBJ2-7	CASSQPQDSYEQYF	TGTGCCAGCAGCCAACCTCAGGACAGTTACGAGCAGTACTTC
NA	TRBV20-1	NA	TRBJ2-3	CSPTGGFTDTQYF	TGCAGCCCTACTGGGGGATTTACAGATACGCAGTATTTT
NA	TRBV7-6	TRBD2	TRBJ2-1	CASSLQPGLARDEQFF	TGTGCCAGCAGCTTACAACCCGGACTAGCTCGTGATGAGCAGTTCTTC
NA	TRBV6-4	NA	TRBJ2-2	CASSQDGDSTGELFF	TGTGCCAGCAGTCAGGACGGCGATTCCACCGGGGAGCTGTTTTTT
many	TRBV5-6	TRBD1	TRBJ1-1	CASSREQGWNTEAFF	TGTGCCAGCAGCAGGGAACAGGGGTGGAACACTGAAGCTTTCTTT
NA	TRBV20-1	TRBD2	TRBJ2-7	CSAIPPWGGSEQYF	TGCAGTGCCATACCGCCCTGGGGGGGGTCCGAGCAGTACTTC
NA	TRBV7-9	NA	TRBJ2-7	CASRPTGREQYF	TGTGCCAGCAGGCCGACAGGACGGGAGCAGTACTTC
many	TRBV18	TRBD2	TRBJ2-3	CASSPPWTRADTQYF	TGTGCCAGCTCACCACCTTGGACTAGGGCAGATACGCAGTATTTT
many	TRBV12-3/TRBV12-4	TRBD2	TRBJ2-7	CASSLETSGPYEQYF	TGTGCCAGCAGTTTAGAGACTAGCGGACCCTACGAGCAGTACTTC
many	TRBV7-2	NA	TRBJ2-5	CASSLSRETQYF	TGCGCCAGCAGCCTTAGCAGAGAGACCCAGTACTTC
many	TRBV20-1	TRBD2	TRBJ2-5	CSARAGTRQETQYF	TGCAGTGCTAGGGCCGGGACTAGACAAGAGACCCAGTACTTC
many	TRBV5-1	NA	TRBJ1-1	CASSSQGINTEAFF	TGCGCCAGCAGTTCCCAGGGGATAAACACTGAAGCTTTCTTT
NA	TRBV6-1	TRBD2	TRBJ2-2	CASRTSGHRDTGELFF	TGTGCCAGCAGAACTAGCGGCCATAGGGACACCGGGGAGCTGTTTTTT
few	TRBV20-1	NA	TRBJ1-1	CSARDLMGATEAFF	TGCAGTGCTAGAGATCTTATGGGAGCCACTGAAGCTTTCTTT
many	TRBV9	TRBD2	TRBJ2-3	CASSVAGGRGDTQYF	TGTGCCAGCAGCGTAGCTGGCGGGAGAGGAGATACGCAGTATTTT
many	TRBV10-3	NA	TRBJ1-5	CAISEGAGALPNQPQHF	TGTGCCATCAGTGAGGGGGCAGGGGCTTTACCAAATCAGCCCCAGCATTTT
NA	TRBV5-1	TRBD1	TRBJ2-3	CASSLGQGHADTQYF	TGCGCCAGCAGCTTGGGACAGGGGCATGCAGATACGCAGTATTTT
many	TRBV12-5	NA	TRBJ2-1	CASGLDRNEQFF	TGTGCTAGTGGTTTGGATAGAAATGAGCAGTTCTTC
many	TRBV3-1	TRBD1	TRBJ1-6	CASSQAGDRDNSPLHF	TGTGCCAGCAGCCAAGCGGGGGACAGGGACAATTCACCCCTCCACTTT
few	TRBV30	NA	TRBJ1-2	CAWISYRRGYTF	TGTGCCTGGATATCTTACAGGCGGGGCTACACCTTC
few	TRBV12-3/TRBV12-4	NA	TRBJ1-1	CASTLASEAFF	TGTGCCAGCACCCTAGCTTCGGAAGCTTTCTTT
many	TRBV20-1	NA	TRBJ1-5	CSARAHGNQPQHF	TGCAGTGCTAGAGCCCACGGCAATCAGCCCCAGCATTTT
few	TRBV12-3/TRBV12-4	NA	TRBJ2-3	CASSWVLTDTQYF	TGTGCCAGCAGTTGGGTGCTCACAGATACGCAGTATTTT